These 26 T cell receptor beta chains share one sample of origin, sequenced in a study of human T cells and chemical hapten exposure. Time point described: patch test 3, about 24 weeks after DPC sensitization. Documented treatment: therapeutic diphenylcyclopropenone sensitization with weekly scalp DPC. Total RNA was isolated from whole blood that had not been fractionated. TCRdb used MiXCR to reprocess the RACE reads, holding one entry per CDR3 protein. The sample lists roughly 40,000 distinct CDR3 sequences, about an eighth occurring once. The sample consisted of whole blood, taken in connection with sensitization to the hapten diphenylcyclopropenone (DPC). These receptors came from a middle-aged woman with alopecia areata. Some clones in this sample may be carry-over from other donors' samples.

This clonotype was found a few times. The chain couples TRBV28 to TRBJ2-1; D possibly corresponds to TRBD2 (6 bases). The CDR3 runs 15 residues. Germline lookup yields CDR1 MDHEN and CDR2 SYDVKM. Trimming stripped 3 bases from V and 8 bases from J, with 17 bases between. The CDR3 here is CASSFERAVGDEQFF. The DNA of the CDR3 is TGTGCCAGCAGTTTTGAGCGGGCCGTAGGCGATGAGCAGTTCTTC.

This clonotype has more than one count but fewer than ten. V gene TRBV10-3 combines with J gene TRBJ1-6; 9 nucleotides align to TRBD1. CDR1 and CDR2 from the germline V gene are ENHRY and SYGVKD. V shed 10 bases, J shed 7 bases, and the junction held 5 bases outside the gene matches. The CDR3 consists of 13 residues. The CDR3 here is CATKGQGNSPLHF. The CDR3 nucleotides are TGTGCCACCAAGGGACAGGGAAATTCACCCCTCCACTTT.

Many counts were recorded for this clonotype. The chain couples TRBV27 to TRBJ2-3; D is undetermined. The CDR3 is 13 amino acids. The V and J ends lost 5 bases and 5 bases respectively, with 11 bases between them. CDR1 is MNHEY, CDR2 SMNVEV, per germline (reference sequence). CDR3 sequence reads: CASSPYSGDTQYF. CDR3 sequence (DNA): TGTGCCAGCAGTCCTTACTCGGGAGATACGCAGTATTTT.

The J gene is TRBJ2-7, the V gene TRBV4-1, with a possible D match to TRBD1 (5 bases). The ends were cut back, 2 bases at V and 0 bases at J, with 5 bases in the middle. Looked up from germline, CDR1 is MGHRA and CDR2 is YSYEKL. This CDR3 comprises 13 residues. The CDR3 DNA reads TGCGCCAGCAGCCAACAGGGCTCCTACGAGCAGTACTTC. As protein: CASSQQGSYEQYF.

V gene TRBV28 combines with J gene TRBJ2-1; D might be TRBD2 (5 bases). Per germline, CDR1 MDHEN and CDR2 SYDVKM. V lost 5 bases and J lost 7, with 15 bases in between. The CDR3 consists of 14 residues. The CDR3 loop is CASSGSWPVNEQFF. CDR3 nucleotides: TGTGCCAGCAGTGGGAGCTGGCCCGTTAATGAGCAGTTCTTC. Together with reference TRBV28 and TRBJ2-1, the CDR3 gives the full variable domain: DVKVTQSSRYLVKRTGEKVFLECVQDMDHENMFWYRQDPGLGLRLIYFSYDVKMKEKGDIPEGYSVSREKKERFSLILESASTNQTSMYLCASSGSWPVNEQFFGPGTRLTVL.

This clonotype was counted at least ten times. CDR3 residues: CASSQAQGAHYGYTF. The CDR3 nucleotides read TGTGCCAGCAGCCAGGCCCAGGGGGCGCACTATGGCTACACCTTC. This chain joins TRBV3-1 and TRBJ1-2; 8 nucleotides align to TRBD1. V was clipped by 3 bases and J by 3 bases; unmatched bases: 6. This CDR3 has 15 residues. Germline lookup yields CDR1 LGHDT and CDR2 YNNKEL (reference sequence).

This clonotype was recorded at least ten times. V and J are TRBV28 and TRBJ2-5, with a possible D match to TRBD1 (5 bases). V lost 6 bases and J 4 bases, leaving 12 bases between the germline ends. Germline V gene data show CDR1 as MDHEN and CDR2 as SYDVKM. The CDR3 runs 13 residues. In DNA form, the CDR3 reads TGTGCCAGCAGGGGTTGGGGCGGAGAGACCCAGTACTTC. Residues: CASRGWGGETQYF.

Many counts were recorded for this clonotype. V is TRBV19 and J is TRBJ2-1; no definite D call. CDR1 and CDR2 from the germline V gene are LNHDA and SQIVND (reference sequence). The CDR3 has 13 amino acids. Trimming cost V 7 bases and J 6 bases, with 13 bases left between them. The CDR3 bases are TGTGCCAGTAAGGTCCTGGCTAGCAATGAGCAGTTCTTC. It yields the protein CASKVLASNEQFF.

J is TRBJ2-2 and V is TRBV9; possibly TRBD2 for D (5 bases). Germline V gene lookup returns CDR1 SGDLS and CDR2 YYNGEE. V was shortened by 4 bases and J by 6 bases, with 7 bases between the two germline ends. The CDR3 has 12 residues. The CDR3: CASSPDSGELFF. CDR3 bases: TGTGCCAGCAGCCCGGACTCCGGGGAGCTGTTTTTT.

The chain employs TRBV4-2 and TRBJ1-3; TRBD1 might be the D (6 bases). The germline V and J ends were trimmed by 0 bases and 2 bases, with 11 bases remaining between them. Germline-derived CDR1 and CDR2 are LGHNA and YNFKEQ. The length of the CDR3 is 16 residues. The CDR3 is CASSQEGGATGNTIYF. The CDR3 DNA reads as TGTGCCAGCAGCCAAGAAGGGGGGGCGACTGGAAACACCATATATTTT.

This clonotype was detected ten times or more. The chain couples TRBV6-5 to TRBJ1-1, with D uncertain. This CDR3 has 15 amino acids. Germline V gene sequence: CDR1 MNHEY, CDR2 SVGAGI. Trimming shortened V by 8 bases and J by 4 bases, and 20 bases separated the two germline ends. The CDR3 sequence: CASGLPGVKGTEAFF. The CDR3 DNA reads as TGTGCCAGCGGACTTCCCGGGGTGAAGGGCACTGAAGCTTTCTTT.

The V and J genes are TRBV28 and TRBJ2-3; no firm D call. Germline values: CDR1 MDHEN, CDR2 SYDVKM. The CDR3 extends over 13 amino acids. Between the trimmed V and J ends, which lost 8 bases and 0 bases, there was a span of 9 bases. The CDR3 sequence: CASGRASTDTQYF. The CDR3 bases are TGTGCCAGCGGAAGAGCCAGCACAGATACGCAGTATTTT. Combining the CDR3 with reference TRBV28 and TRBJ2-3 gives the whole variable domain DVKVTQSSRYLVKRTGEKVFLECVQDMDHENMFWYRQDPGLGLRLIYFSYDVKMKEKGDIPEGYSVSREKKERFSLILESASTNQTSMYLCASGRASTDTQYFGPGTRLTVL.

This clonotype has ten or more counts. The chain is built from TRBV29-1 and TRBJ2-6, with 7 bases matching TRBD1. CDR3 length: 16 amino acids. J lost 0 bases, V lost 8 bases, and 10 bases had no gene match. Germline-derived CDR1 and CDR2 are SQVTM and ANQGSEA. CDR3 region: CSPPGQPASGANVLTF. CDR3 bases: TGCAGCCCCCCGGGACAGCCTGCCTCTGGGGCCAACGTCCTGACTTTC.

This clonotype has a count of ten or more. The rearrangement links TRBV12-3 or TRBV12-4 to TRBJ1-1; TRBD1 is a possible D gene (5 bases). V was clipped by 2 bases and J by 11 bases, with 15 bases between them. The CDR3 has 13 amino acids. The CDR3 loop reads CASSLSQGSLAFF. In DNA, the CDR3 is TGTGCCAGCAGTTTAAGCCAGGGATCTCTCGCTTTCTTT.

This clonotype occurred a few times. V is TRBV28 and J is TRBJ2-7; D ambiguous. The ends were cut back, 5 bases at V and 3 bases at J, with 14 bases in the middle. Germline CDR1 and CDR2: MDHEN and SYDVKM. CDR3 length: 14 residues. CDR3 nucleotide sequence: TGTGCCAGCAGTCTTACGGCAGGTGTCTACGAGCAGTACTTC. This translates into CASSLTAGVYEQYF.

This chain connects TRBV10-3 to TRBJ2-2, with 10 bases matching TRBD1. The V segment lost 6 bases and the J segment 5 bases; nucleotides outside the gene matches: 9. Germline V lookup: CDR1 ENHRY, CDR2 SYGVKD. This CDR3 is 16 amino acids long. The CDR3 DNA is TGTGCCATCAGCCAATTAGACAGGGGGCCGACCGGGGAGCTGTTTTTT. Encoded protein: CAISQLDRGPTGELFF.

The V gene is TRBV2, the J gene TRBJ1-5, with TRBD1 matching over 10 bases. In germline, CDR1 is SNHLY, CDR2 FYNNEI. This CDR3 has 15 residues. The junction had 5 bases not matched to a gene; V was cut back by 6 bases and J by 3 bases. The CDR3 here is CASRSGTGVNQPQHF. In DNA form, the CDR3 reads TGTGCCAGCAGGTCCGGGACAGGGGTCAATCAGCCCCAGCATTTT.

This clonotype was recorded at least ten times. The chain carries TRBV7-8 and TRBJ2-2, with no clear D. Germline CDR1 and CDR2: SGHVS and FQNEAQ. Trimming cost V 1 base and J 3 bases, with 3 bases left between them. This CDR3 has 13 amino acids. Here the CDR3 DNA reads TGTGCCAGCAGCTTAGGGTACACCGGGGAGCTGTTTTTT. This codes for CASSLGYTGELFF.

V gene TRBV3-1 combines with J gene TRBJ2-5, with TRBD2 matching over 8 bases. The CDR3 runs to 18 residues. The V gene's germline CDR1 is LGHDT and CDR2 YNNKEL (reference sequence). V lost 0 bases and J lost 2; bases outside the gene matches: 11. CDR3 amino acids: CASSQDQLAGGLQETQYF. CDR3 DNA: TGTGCCAGCAGCCAAGATCAGTTGGCGGGAGGCCTTCAAGAGACCCAGTACTTC.

V gene TRBV20-1 combines with J gene TRBJ2-7; 7 positions match TRBD2. Unmatched junction bases numbered 5, after V lost 1 base and J lost 2 bases. CDR3 length: 14 residues. Germline V gives CDR1 DFQATT, CDR2 SNEGSKA (reference sequence). CDR3 region: CSARASGETYEQYF. CDR3 in DNA: TGCAGTGCTAGAGCTAGCGGAGAAACCTACGAGCAGTACTTC.

This clonotype showed up many times. The chain uses TRBV5-1 and TRBJ2-7; tentative D call: TRBD2 (6 bases). Germline V gene lookup returns CDR1 SGHRS and CDR2 YFSETQ. Trimming removed 2 bases from V and 0 bases from J, with 9 bases in between. The CDR3 consists of 14 residues. The CDR3 region has the DNA TGCGCCAGCAGCTTCTCGCGGGACTCCTACGAGCAGTACTTC. This sequence encodes CASSFSRDSYEQYF.

This clonotype was counted many times. This rearrangement joins TRBV4-1 to TRBJ2-7; TRBD1 might be the D (6 bases). The CDR3 consists of 15 residues. V lost 3 bases and J 0 bases, leaving 12 bases between the germline ends. The germline gives CDR1 MGHRA, CDR2 YSYEKL. The CDR3: CASSHRDTSSYEQYF. In DNA form, the CDR3 reads TGCGCCAGCAGCCACCGGGACACTTCCTCCTACGAGCAGTACTTC.

V usage is TRBV29-1 and J usage is TRBJ2-7; D may be TRBD1 (5 bases). Germline lookup yields CDR1 SQVTM and CDR2 ANQGSEA. There are 12 residues in the CDR3. Trimming shortened V by 7 bases and J by 6 bases, and 16 bases separated the two germline ends. In DNA, the CDR3 is TGCAGCGCTGGAGCAGGGTCGGGCGAGCAGTACTTC. Its translation is CSAGAGSGEQYF.

This clonotype has a handful of counts. This sequence joins TRBV28 and TRBJ2-7, with 12 bases fitting TRBD1. V lost 10 bases and J lost 9; bases outside the gene matches: 10. This CDR3 has 13 residues. Germline V gene lookup returns CDR1 MDHEN and CDR2 SYDVKM. The CDR3 spells CATYRDRGLGQYF. CDR3 bases: TGTGCCACCTACCGGGACAGGGGGCTCGGGCAGTACTTC.

This clonotype was picked up a small number of times. A junction boundary mismatches the germline segment, possibly from a read error. This chain uses TRBV6-2 or TRBV6-3 with TRBJ1-1; the D gene is possibly TRBD1 (5 bases). Germline CDR1 is MNHEY and CDR2 is SVGEGT. CDR3 length: 13 residues. CDR3 sequence (DNA): TGTGCCAGCAGCTACTCGGAGAGGGGAGAAGCTTTCTTT. The encoded protein is CASSYSERGEAFF.

This clonotype was seen a handful of times. V is TRBV10-3 and J is TRBJ1-1; tentative D call: TRBD1 (5 bases). The CDR3 has 12 residues. Looked up from germline, CDR1 is ENHRY and CDR2 is SYGVKD. V was shortened by 6 bases and J by 6 bases, with 11 bases between the two germline ends. The CDR3 reads CAISPRDAEAFF. CDR3 in DNA: TGTGCCATCAGCCCTAGGGACGCTGAAGCTTTCTTT.